The 4 T cell receptor beta chains below come from one sample, sequenced in a study of cytomegalovirus exposure and HLA in healthy donors (dated by TCRdb to about 2017). To prepare the library, the immunoSEQ multiplex PCR assay was applied. For the multiplex PCR, a mixture combining 60 forward primers for TCR Vbeta segments and 13 reverse primers for TCR Jbeta segments was used. The clones in this table, taken by TCRdb from immuneACCESS, are in-frame only. Not every clone is retained; where verified, under half of the shortfall comes from an unresolved V gene, and the cause of the rest is unknown. Here the sample has around 150,000 clones; around 79% occur a single time. The top ten clones comprise around 6.3% of the sample. Sequencing input: PBMCs. The receptor source for this set is a man aged 45-60 years in good health and CMV-seropositive.

The chain combines TRBV11-2 with TRBJ1-6, with D unresolved. Trimming took 5 bases from V and 2 from J, leaving 10 bases between them. CDR1 is SGHAT, CDR2 FQNNGV, per germline. The CDR3 has 15 residues. The CDR3 loop reads CASSLGGTYNSPLHF. The CDR3 DNA reads TGTGCCAGCAGCCTGGGAGGGACCTATAATTCACCCCTCCACTTT.

V and J are TRBV6-5 and TRBJ2-1; D perhaps matches TRBD1 (5 bases). From germline, CDR1 is MNHEY and CDR2 SVGAGI. CDR3 size: 15 residues. Between the trimmed V and J ends, which lost 2 bases and 7 bases, there was a span of 15 bases. The CDR3 DNA sequence: TGTGCCAGCAGTTACAAGGACATTCGCGTAAATGAGCAGTTCTTC. This codes for CASSYKDIRVNEQFF.

The chain carries TRBV28 and TRBJ2-7, with 7 bases lining up with TRBD2. V was clipped by 2 bases and J by 2 bases; unmatched bases: 6. Germline CDR1 and CDR2: MDHEN and SYDVKM. The CDR3 totals 15 residues. The CDR3 DNA is TGTGCCAGCAGTTTACTCCTAGCGGTCCCCTACGAGCAGTACTTC. It translates to CASSLLLAVPYEQYF.

The J gene is TRBJ2-6, the V gene TRBV11-2; D not certain. Trimming took off 1 base at V and 1 base at J, with 8 bases between the two ends. The CDR3 covers 16 residues. Germline CDR1 is SGHAT and CDR2 is FQNNGV. The CDR3 region has the DNA TGTGCCAGCAGCTTAGGCGTATGGTCTGGGGCCAACGTCCTGACTTTC. It encodes CASSLGVWSGANVLTF.